This T cell receptor beta chain was observed in a study of response to subunit inactivated influenza vaccine. Study-level findings and limits: After each seasonal influenza vaccination, few new T cells are recruited, the authors suggested.

TCRdb analysed the RT-PCR reads with MiXCR anew, one entry per CDR3 protein. The profile covers about 520,000 distinct CDR3 sequences, with over 9.5% appearing a single time and about 12% taken by the ten largest. Per germline, CDR1 SGHRS and CDR2 YFSETQ. Trimming took 1 base from V and 6 from J; bases not matched to a gene: 4. The CDR3 contains 16 residues. This clonotype was detected ten times or more. Antigen unknown. This TCR derives from a middle-aged man who received an inactivated influenza vaccine. The material sequenced was PBMCs from blood, taken 40 to 50 days after vaccination. This chain links TRBV5-1 with TRBJ1-6; 10 bases line up with TRBD1. For the CDR3, the DNA is TGCGCCAGCAGCTTGCAGACAGGGGGCTTTAATTCACCCCTCCACTTT. Protein: CASSLQTGGFNSPLHF.